These 19 T cell receptor beta chains were all obtained from the same sample, sequenced in a study of T cells in Graves' hyperthyroidism and ophthalmopathy. Amplification of TCR beta CDR3 regions used RNA as the template. Using the HTBI primer set, a first-round RT-PCR was run on the TCR CDR3. TCRdb processed the multiplex PCR reads anew with MiXCR; each CDR3 protein has one entry. Of some 600,000 distinct CDR3 sequences in the sample, 46% were seen once. Material: peripheral blood or thyroid tissue (not recorded which). These receptors all come from a woman under 30 with Graves' hyperthyroidism.

This clonotype came up a few times. The rearrangement links TRBV12-3 or TRBV12-4 to TRBJ2-7; 7 bases fit TRBD1. This CDR3 region has 12 residues. V lost 7 bases and J lost 6; bases outside the gene matches: 6. The CDR3 here is CASTWTGGEQYF. The CDR3 DNA reads TGTGCCAGCACCTGGACAGGCGGCGAGCAGTACTTC.

The V gene is TRBV20-1, the J gene TRBJ2-7, with D unresolved. Germline V gene lookup returns CDR1 DFQATT and CDR2 SNEGSKA (reference sequence). V lost 3 bases, J lost 5 bases, and 11 bases lay in between. The CDR3 spans 12 residues. The CDR3 sequence: CSASGLVDEQYF. The CDR3, as DNA: TGCAGTGCTAGTGGCCTAGTGGACGAGCAGTACTTC.

This clonotype was recorded at least ten times. The chain carries TRBV10-3 and TRBJ1-1, with D unclear. The CDR3 consists of 13 residues. Per the germline V gene, CDR1 is ENHRY and CDR2 is SYGVKD. V was clipped by 6 bases and J by 1 base, with 9 bases between them. CDR3 residues: CAIRERTNTEAFF. The CDR3 DNA sequence: TGTGCCATCAGGGAACGAACGAACACTGAAGCTTTCTTT.

This clonotype was recorded a few times. The chain recombines TRBV19 with TRBJ1-2; 7 nucleotides agree with TRBD1. Trimming at V came to 5 bases and at J to 8 bases, leaving 11 bases not matched to a gene. The CDR3 is made up of 14 amino acids. The germline gives CDR1 LNHDA, CDR2 SQIVND (reference sequence). CDR3 DNA sequence: TGTGCCAGTAGTGGGTCCAGGGGGTCTTACGGCTACACCTTC. It specifies CASSGSRGSYGYTF.

Notes on this clonotype: A read error may account for a junction end that differs from germline. The chain carries TRBV7-3 and TRBJ1-1; 9 bases fit TRBD1. Germline assignment: CDR1 SGHTA and CDR2 FQGTGA. This CDR3 spans 13 amino acids. CDR3 in amino acids: CASSQPFRDRATF. CDR3 nucleotide sequence: TGTGCCAGCAGCCAACCGTTCCGGGACAGGGCAACGTTT.

This clonotype was observed many times. The chain has TRBV7-9 and TRBJ2-7; D perhaps matches TRBD1 (6 bases). V was trimmed by 4 bases and J by 3 bases, leaving 10 bases between them. Looked up from germline, CDR1 is SEHNR and CDR2 is FQNEAQ (reference sequence). CDR3 length equals 13 residues. The CDR3 nucleotides read TGTGCCAGCAGCTCGTCAGGGGACTACGAGCAGTACTTC. Its translation is CASSSSGDYEQYF.

The chain has TRBV2 and TRBJ2-3; D is unclear. This CDR3 has 10 amino acids. V was pared by 5 bases and J by 6 bases, with 3 bases between. CDR1 is SNHLY and CDR2 is FYNNEI in the germline V gene. The CDR3 DNA reads TGTGCCAGCAGTCGCGATACGCAGTATTTT. Amino acids: CASSRDTQYF. Drawing the rest from reference TRBV2 and TRBJ2-3, the complete variable domain is EPEVTQTPSHQVTQMGQEVILRCVPISNHLYFYWYRQILGQKVEFLVSFYNNEISEKSEIFDDQFSVERPDGSNFTLKIRSTKLEDSAMYFCASSRDTQYFGPGTRLTVL.

The rearrangement uses TRBV19 and TRBJ1-5; 9 bases line up with TRBD1. The V segment lost 4 bases and the J segment 1 base; nucleotides outside the gene matches: 14. Germline V gene data show CDR1 as LNHDA and CDR2 as SQIVND (reference sequence). The CDR3 is 19 residues long. Written as DNA, the CDR3 is TGTGCCAGTAGTACCGCGGACAGGGGACGGGTTTGGAGCAATCAGCCCCAGCATTTT. As protein: CASSTADRGRVWSNQPQHF.

Ten or more counts support this clonotype. The chain uses TRBV15 and TRBJ2-2, with D possibly being TRBD1 or TRBD2 (5 bases each). CDR1 is LNHNV, CDR2 YYDKDF, per germline (reference sequence). Trimming shortened V by 3 bases and J by 11 bases, and 13 bases separated the two germline ends. This CDR3 has 13 residues. The CDR3 coding sequence is TGTGCCACCAGCAGGGGACCCGGCGCCGAGCTGTTTTTT. Encoded protein: CATSRGPGAELFF.

This clonotype came up a few times. This chain links TRBV24-1 with TRBJ2-2, with 11 bases that match TRBD2. Germline V gene lookup returns CDR1 KGHDR and CDR2 SFDVKD. This CDR3 is built from 17 residues. Trimming cost V 2 bases and J 2 bases; bases outside gene matches: 3. CDR3 in amino acids: CATSDSSGRKNTGELFF. In DNA form, the CDR3 reads TGTGCCACCAGTGATTCTAGCGGGAGGAAAAACACCGGGGAGCTGTTTTTT.

On this clonotype: This may stem from a read error, because a much larger clone lies one nucleotide away. The CDR3 loop reads CASSSGALSYGYTF. The CDR3 DNA follows: TGTGCCAGCAGCTCAGGTGCGCTAAGCTATGGCTACACCTTC. The rearrangement joins TRBV9 to TRBJ1-2; D remains unclear. The CDR3 spans 14 residues. Trimming stripped 4 bases from V and 4 bases from J, with 14 bases between. The germline V gene has CDR1 SGDLS and CDR2 YYNGEE.

This clonotype showed up just once. The CDR3 region is CASSPGLPGGELFF. In DNA form, the CDR3 reads TGTGCCAGCAGCCCAGGGTTGCCCGGAGGGGAGCTGTTTTTT. The chain uses TRBV11-2 and TRBJ2-2; possible D gene TRBD1, 5 bases. This CDR3 has 14 amino acids. Trimming pared 5 bases from V and 8 bases from J, leaving 15 bases between. Germline CDR1 reads SGHAT; CDR2 reads FQNNGV.

This clonotype is a singleton in its sample. The genes are TRBV29-1 and TRBJ1-3; D perhaps matches TRBD1 (5 bases). The germline CDR1 and CDR2 sequences are SQVTM and ANQGSEA. This CDR3 has 14 amino acids. V shed 3 bases and J shed 8 bases, with 17 bases lying between them. In nucleotides, the CDR3 is TGCAGCGTTGACGTAGGGGAGGATGGCTACACCATATATTTT. It specifies CSVDVGEDGYTIYF. The variable domain in full, with the rest retrieved from reference TRBV29-1 and TRBJ1-3, is SAVISQKPSRDICQRGTSLTIQCQVDSQVTMMFWYRQQPGQSLTLIATANQGSEATYESGFVIDKFPISRPNLTFSTLTVSNMSPEDSSIYLCSVDVGEDGYTIYFGEGSWLTVV.

The table lists this clonotype with many counts. J is TRBJ2-5 and V is TRBV10-3, with a weak D call TRBD2 (5 bases). Trimming removed 9 bases from V and 5 bases from J, with 16 bases in between. The CDR3 has 13 residues. Germline CDR1 ENHRY, CDR2 SYGVKD. CDR3 amino acids: CAMAGNPGETQYF. The CDR3 DNA is TGTGCCATGGCCGGGAACCCGGGGGAGACCCAGTACTTC.

This clonotype was found many times. This chain uses TRBV24-1 with TRBJ1-5, with TRBD1 as a possible D gene (6 bases). The CDR3 is 12 amino acids. The V gene's germline CDR1 is KGHDR and CDR2 SFDVKD. Trimming removed 5 bases at V and 10 bases at J, with 11 bases between. CDR3 region: CATSVPGQPQHF. CDR3 DNA: TGTGCCACCAGTGTTCCGGGACAACCCCAGCATTTT.

The rearrangement uses TRBV20-1 and TRBJ1-2; D call uncertain. CDR1 DFQATT and CDR2 SNEGSKA come from the germline V gene (reference sequence). This CDR3 region has 12 residues. V was clipped by 1 base and J by 7 bases, with 10 bases between them. The DNA for the CDR3 is TGCAGTGCTAGAGCATCGTACAGTGGCTACACCTTC. Amino acid sequence: CSARASYSGYTF.

This chain joins TRBV18 and TRBJ1-5; tentative D call: TRBD1 (5 bases). The CDR3 covers 13 residues. Looked up from germline, CDR1 is KGHSH and CDR2 is LQKENI. Between the trimmed V and J ends, which lost 6 bases and 5 bases, there was a span of 11 bases. The CDR3 sequence is CASSGGGDQPQHF. Here the CDR3 DNA reads TGTGCCAGCTCCGGGGGGGGGGATCAGCCCCAGCATTTT.

The V gene is TRBV10-2, the J gene TRBJ2-7; 8 nucleotides line up with TRBD2. CDR1 is WSHSY and CDR2 is SAAADI in the germline V gene. V lost 5 bases, J lost 5 bases, and 20 bases stayed unmatched. The CDR3 loop spans 18 amino acids. The CDR3 loop reads CASSLIAVSGTSSDEQYF. CDR3 nucleotides: TGCGCCAGCAGTTTGATAGCGGTCTCCGGGACTAGTAGTGACGAGCAGTACTTC.

This sequence joins TRBV10-3 and TRBJ1-5; D remains ambiguous. This CDR3 spans 13 amino acids. The V gene lost 4 bases and the J gene lost 2 bases, with 6 bases spanning the gap. Per the germline V gene, CDR1 is ENHRY and CDR2 is SYGVKD. The CDR3 region has the DNA TGTGCCATCAGTGGGTATGGCAATCAGCCCCAGCATTTT. It specifies CAISGYGNQPQHF.